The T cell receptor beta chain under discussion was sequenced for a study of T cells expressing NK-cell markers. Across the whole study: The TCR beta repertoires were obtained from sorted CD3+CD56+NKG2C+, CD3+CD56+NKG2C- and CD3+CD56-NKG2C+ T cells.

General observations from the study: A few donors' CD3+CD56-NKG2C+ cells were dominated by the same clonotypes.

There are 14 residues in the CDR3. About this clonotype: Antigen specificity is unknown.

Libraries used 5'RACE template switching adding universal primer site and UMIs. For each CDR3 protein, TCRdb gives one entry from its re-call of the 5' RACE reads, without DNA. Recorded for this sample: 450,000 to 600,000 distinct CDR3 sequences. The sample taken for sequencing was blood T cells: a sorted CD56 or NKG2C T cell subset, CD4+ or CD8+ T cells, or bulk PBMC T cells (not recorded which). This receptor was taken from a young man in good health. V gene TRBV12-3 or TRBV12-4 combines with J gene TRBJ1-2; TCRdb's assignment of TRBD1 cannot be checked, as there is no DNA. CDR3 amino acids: CASSFRVGHYGYTF.